These T cell receptor beta chains were read from a single sample in a study of identical twins. TCRdb analysed the 5' RACE reads with MiXCR anew, one entry per CDR3 protein. The table shows 1,800,000 or so distinct CDR3 sequences, with roughly a third occurring only once. The sequenced material came from cord blood. Receptor source: a newborn girl in good health. Both conserved end residues are part of each CDR3. Fields, in order: J gene, clone size, V gene, D gene, CDR3 protein, CDR3 DNA. D genes are given only for firm matches. The listing skips clone size in some rows; elsewhere it reads once, few, many or a size class.

TRBJ1-2 | . | TRBV6-1 | . | CASRPGQGRGVVYGYTF | TGTGCCAGCAGACCCGGTCAGGGGAGGGGGGTGGTCTATGGCTACACCTTC
TRBJ2-3 | . | TRBV24-1 | . | CATSDSLGNTQYF | TGTGCCACCAGTGACTCCCTAGGAAATACGCAGTATTTT
TRBJ2-1 | few | TRBV6-1 | TRBD2 | CASSAGTRGVNEQFF | TGTGCCAGCAGTGCTGGGACTAGAGGGGTCAATGAGCAGTTCTTC
TRBJ1-3 | . | TRBV6-6 | . | CATSRGQATSGNTIYF | TGTGCCACCTCTCGGGGGCAGGCCACCTCTGGAAACACCATATATTTT
TRBJ2-5 | . | TRBV20-1 | . | CSARDMAPKSVYEQYF | TGCAGTGCTAGAGATATGGCCCCGAAAAGTGTCTATGAGCAGTACTTC
TRBJ2-5 | few | TRBV2 | . | CASGKVEETQYF | TGTGCCAGCGGAAAGGTGGAAGAGACCCAGTACTTC
TRBJ2-1 | . | TRBV10-3 | TRBD2 | CAISVWRERPNEQFF | TGTGCCATCAGTGTCTGGCGGGAGCGGCCGAATGAGCAGTTCTTC
TRBJ1-2 | few | TRBV4-1 | . | CASSQPGRNYGYTF | TGTGCCAGCAGCCAACCGGGACGTAACTATGGCTACACCTTC
TRBJ2-6 | . | TRBV20-1 | . | CSARDKRFGANVLTF | TGCAGTGCTAGAGATAAAAGGTTTGGGGCCAACGTCCTGACTTTC
TRBJ1-1 | few | TRBV20-1 | . | CSARPQGNTEAFF | TGCAGTGCTAGGCCACAGGGGAACACTGAAGCTTTCTTT
TRBJ2-1 | . | TRBV27 | . | CASSLGSNGQFF | TGTGCCAGCAGTTTGGGGAGCAATGGGCAGTTCTTC
TRBJ1-4 | few | TRBV12-3/TRBV12-4 | . | CASRDTSTNEKLFF | TGTGCCAGCAGGGACACCTCAACTAATGAAAAACTGTTTTTT
TRBJ2-1 | . | TRBV5-1 | . | CASTVYFSAANEQFF | TGCGCCAGCACCGTCTACTTCAGCGCCGCCAATGAGCAGTTCTTC
TRBJ2-7 | . | TRBV6-6 | . | CASSSTAAYEQYF | TGTGCCAGCAGCTCGACGGCCGCCTACGAGCAGTACTTC
TRBJ2-3 | . | TRBV4-2 | TRBD2 | CASSQVLAGAPSTDTQYF | TGTGCCAGCAGCCAAGTGCTAGCGGGGGCTCCTAGCACAGATACGCAGTATTTT
TRBJ1-2 | few | TRBV11-2 | TRBD1 | CASSLGPRGRRDYGYTF | TGTGCCAGCAGCTTAGGGCCCAGGGGGCGCCGGGACTATGGCTACACCTTC